This entry lists 18 T cell receptor beta chains sequenced from one sample in a study of yellow fever vaccine responses in identical twins. MiXCR, applied by TCRdb to the RT-PCR reads, yields one record per CDR3 protein. The sample contains about 3,500 distinct CDR3 sequences, more than 75% of which appear only once. Sequences were derived from T cells from blood (PBMCs), unsorted or a sorted subset (not recorded which), sampled before or after yellow fever vaccination (not recorded which). The receptors originated from a woman aged 18 to 35 who received the yellow fever vaccine.

The chain links TRBV11-3 to TRBJ2-5; possibly TRBD2 for D (6 bases). Germline V CDR1 and CDR2: SGHNT, YENEEA. This CDR3 is 13 amino acids long. The ends were cut back, 5 bases at V and 1 base at J, with 8 bases in the middle. The CDR3 DNA is TGTGCCAGCAGCGCGGGACTCCAAGAGACCCAGTACTTC. As protein: CASSAGLQETQYF.

The chain uses TRBV11-3 and TRBJ1-1, with a tentative D call TRBD1 (5 bases). The germline V gene has CDR1 SGHNT and CDR2 YENEEA. V lost 5 bases to trimming and J lost 3 bases, with 13 bases between them. The CDR3 totals 14 residues. In DNA form, the CDR3 reads TGTGCCAGCAGCCTCCAGGGTGAACACACTGAAGCTTTCTTT. Its translation: CASSLQGEHTEAFF.

The count of this clonotype is one. This chain uses TRBV29-1 with TRBJ2-4; TRBD1 matches at 7 bases. The V gene's germline CDR1 is SQVTM and CDR2 ANQGSEA. V was pared by 4 bases and J by 8 bases, with 11 bases of the junction left unmatched. The CDR3 has 14 amino acids. The CDR3 loop reads CSVGRQGLGDIQYF. Here the CDR3 DNA reads TGCAGCGTTGGTCGACAGGGATTGGGCGACATTCAGTACTTC.

This clonotype turned up a few times. The chain recombines TRBV29-1 with TRBJ2-7; D is uncertain. Germline assignment: CDR1 SQVTM and CDR2 ANQGSEA. The CDR3 is made up of 11 amino acids. The V end was cut by 6 bases, the J end by 4 bases, with 10 bases between. The CDR3 DNA is TGCAGCGTCGCTTCAGCTTACGAGCAGTACTTC. Translation: CSVASAYEQYF.

The chain links TRBV23-1 to TRBJ1-2; no reliable D call. TRBV23-1 has ORF status, its function being uncertain. Trimming left V 0 bases short and J 2 bases short, with 7 bases between. The CDR3 spans 14 residues. In nucleotides, the CDR3 is TGCGCCAGCAGTCAATCTTACCAGAACTATGGCTACACCTTC. Translating it yields CASSQSYQNYGYTF.

This chain links TRBV5-4 with TRBJ2-7; 11 nucleotides line up with TRBD2. Germline CDR1 is SGHNT and CDR2 is YYREEE (reference sequence). Trimming at V came to 1 base and at J to 6 bases, leaving 6 bases not matched to a gene. The CDR3 runs to 15 residues. CDR3 loop: CASSLYGTSGLEQYF. The CDR3 DNA sequence: TGTGCCAGCAGCTTGTACGGGACTAGCGGACTCGAGCAGTACTTC.

V and J are TRBV15 and TRBJ2-5; TRBD2 might be the D (6 bases). V lost 1 base, J lost 7 bases, and 19 bases lay in between. The CDR3 covers 16 residues. CDR1 is LNHNV, CDR2 YYDKDF, per germline (reference sequence). This CDR3 reads CATSRVGASLGGTQYF. In nucleotides, the CDR3 is TGTGCCACCAGCAGAGTAGGGGCCTCCCTGGGAGGGACCCAGTACTTC.

The J gene is TRBJ2-7, the V gene TRBV19; 11 bases map to TRBD2. Germline V gene data show CDR1 as LNHDA and CDR2 as SQIVND (reference sequence). The CDR3 sequence is 15 residues long. After removal of 2 bases from V and 3 bases from J, the junction contained 3 bases not matched to a gene. The CDR3 DNA reads as TGTGCCAGTAGTATATTAGCGGGAGGGAGCTACGAGCAGTACTTC. Translating it yields CASSILAGGSYEQYF.

The chain's CDR3 is CASSRLGQINSNQPQHF. The CDR3 nucleotides read TGTGCCAGCAGTCGTCTCGGACAGATCAATAGCAATCAGCCCCAGCATTTT. The rearrangement uses TRBV12-3 or TRBV12-4 and TRBJ1-5, with a tentative D call TRBD1 (6 bases). Trimming left V 5 bases short and J 0 bases short, with 17 bases between. The CDR3 consists of 17 residues.

The chain couples TRBV5-6 to TRBJ2-7; a weak D match, TRBD1 (6 bases). Germline V gene data show CDR1 as SGHDT and CDR2 as YYEEEE. This CDR3 has 14 residues. V gave up 0 bases and J gave up 2 bases, with 9 bases separating them. The CDR3 protein is CASSLGAGAYEQYF. The DNA of the CDR3 is TGTGCCAGCAGCTTGGGAGCAGGGGCCTACGAGCAGTACTTC.

Comments on this clonotype: One end of the junction is discordant with germline, which a read error may explain. This chain connects TRBV14 to TRBJ2-1; possible D gene TRBD2, 6 bases. The germline V gene has CDR1 SGHDN and CDR2 FVKESK. The CDR3 has 13 amino acids. DNA of the CDR3: TGTGCCAGCAGCGCCTACCCGACTAGGGGCAGGCTCTTC. Amino acid sequence: CASSAYPTRGRLF. The variable domain in full, with the rest retrieved from reference TRBV14 and TRBJ2-1, is EAGVTQFPSHSVIEKGQTVTLRCDPISGHDNLYWYRRVMGKEIKFLLHFVKESKQDESGMPNNRFLAERTGGTYSTLKVQPAELEDSGVYFCASSAYPTRGRLFGPGTRLTVL.

The rearrangement links TRBV29-1 to TRBJ1-1; D not resolved. The CDR3 has 12 residues. CDR1 is SQVTM and CDR2 is ANQGSEA in the germline V gene. V was shortened by 6 bases and J by 1 base, with 9 bases between the two germline ends. The CDR3 nucleotides read TGCAGCGTCCCCCTTGAGAACACTGAAGCTTTCTTT. As protein: CSVPLENTEAFF.

This chain connects TRBV20-1 to TRBJ2-1; no reliable D call. Germline-derived CDR1 and CDR2 are DFQATT and SNEGSKA (reference sequence). The CDR3 is 11 amino acids. V lost 4 bases and J lost 8, with 9 bases in between. This chain's CDR3 is CSAISGYEQFF. The CDR3 bases are TGCAGTGCTATCTCCGGTTATGAGCAGTTCTTC.

This clonotype was recorded once. The chain's CDR3 is CASSPTEPTGELFF. DNA for the CDR3: TGTGCCAGCAGCCCGACAGAGCCCACCGGGGAGCTGTTTTTT. The chain links TRBV4-2 to TRBJ2-2; TRBD1 might be the D (5 bases). Germline-derived CDR1 and CDR2 are LGHNA and YNFKEQ. The ends were cut back, 4 bases at V and 4 bases at J, with 10 bases in the middle. The CDR3 runs 14 residues.

This clonotype was picked up one time. The V call is TRBV29-1, the J call TRBJ1-3; D unresolved. V lost 4 bases and J lost 6, with 13 bases in between. Germline V gives CDR1 SQVTM, CDR2 ANQGSEA. This CDR3 has 13 amino acids. The CDR3 here is CSVVAGWENTIYF. CDR3 coding DNA: TGCAGCGTTGTGGCCGGTTGGGAAAACACCATATATTTT.

This clonotype was seen more than once but under ten times. The chain has TRBV20-1 and TRBJ1-2; no clear D gene. V was pared by 0 bases and J by 4 bases, with 21 bases between. CDR1 is DFQATT, CDR2 SNEGSKA, per germline (reference sequence). The CDR3 contains 17 residues. Written as DNA, the CDR3 is TGCAGTGCTAGAGATGATCTTCAGGCAGGATCATCCTATGGCTACACCTTC. Translating gives CSARDDLQAGSSYGYTF.

This clonotype was seen more than once but under ten times. The chain has TRBV7-9 and TRBJ1-5; no reliable D call. This CDR3 region has 12 residues. With 1 base removed from V and 6 bases from J, the gap between germline ends came to 4 bases. Germline CDR1 is SEHNR and CDR2 is FQNEAQ (reference sequence). CDR3 nucleotides: TGTGCCAGCAGCTTAGGGTCTCAGCCCCAGCATTTT. It yields the protein CASSLGSQPQHF.

The chain is built from TRBV2 and TRBJ2-3; TRBD2 agrees at 12 bases. Trimming took 3 bases from V and 6 from J; bases not matched to a gene: 4. The germline gives CDR1 SNHLY, CDR2 FYNNEI. The CDR3 has 15 residues. The CDR3: CASSETSGGGDTQYF. In DNA form, the CDR3 reads TGTGCCAGCAGTGAGACTAGCGGGGGTGGGGATACGCAGTATTTT.